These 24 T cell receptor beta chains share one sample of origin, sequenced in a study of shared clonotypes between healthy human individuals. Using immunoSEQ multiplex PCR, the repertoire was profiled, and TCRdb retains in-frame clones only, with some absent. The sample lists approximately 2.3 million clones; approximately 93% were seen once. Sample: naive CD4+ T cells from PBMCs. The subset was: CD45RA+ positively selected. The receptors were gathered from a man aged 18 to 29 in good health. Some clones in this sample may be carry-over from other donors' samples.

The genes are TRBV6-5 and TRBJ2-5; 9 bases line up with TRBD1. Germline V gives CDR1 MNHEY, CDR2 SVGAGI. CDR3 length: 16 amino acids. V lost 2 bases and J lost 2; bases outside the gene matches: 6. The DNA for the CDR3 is TGTGCCAGCAGTTACGGCGGACAGGGGTGGCAAGAGACCCAGTACTTC. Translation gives CASSYGGQGWQETQYF.

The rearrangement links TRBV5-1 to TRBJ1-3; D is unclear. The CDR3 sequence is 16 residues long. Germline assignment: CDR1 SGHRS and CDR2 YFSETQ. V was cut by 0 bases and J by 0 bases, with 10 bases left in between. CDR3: CASSLGPTSSGNTIYF. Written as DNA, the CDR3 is TGCGCCAGCAGCTTGGGGCCGACGTCCTCTGGAAACACCATATATTTT. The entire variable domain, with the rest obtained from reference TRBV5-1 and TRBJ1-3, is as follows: KAGVTQTPRYLIKTRGQQVTLSCSPISGHRSVSWYQQTPGQGLQFLFEYFSETQRNKGNFPGRFSGRQFSNSRSEMNVSTLELGDSALYLCASSLGPTSSGNTIYFGEGSWLTVV.

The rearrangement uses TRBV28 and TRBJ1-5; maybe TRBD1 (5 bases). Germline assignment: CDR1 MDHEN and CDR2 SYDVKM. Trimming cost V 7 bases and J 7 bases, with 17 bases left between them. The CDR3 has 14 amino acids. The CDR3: CASTHPQGGQPQHF. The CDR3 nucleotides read TGTGCCAGCACCCATCCCCAGGGCGGACAGCCCCAGCATTTT.

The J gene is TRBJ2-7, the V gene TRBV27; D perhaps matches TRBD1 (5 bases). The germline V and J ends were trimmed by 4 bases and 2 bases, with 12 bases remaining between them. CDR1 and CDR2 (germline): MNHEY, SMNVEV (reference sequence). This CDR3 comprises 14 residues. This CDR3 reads CASSYLDNPYEQYF. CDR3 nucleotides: TGTGCCAGCAGTTATTTGGACAACCCCTACGAGCAGTACTTC.

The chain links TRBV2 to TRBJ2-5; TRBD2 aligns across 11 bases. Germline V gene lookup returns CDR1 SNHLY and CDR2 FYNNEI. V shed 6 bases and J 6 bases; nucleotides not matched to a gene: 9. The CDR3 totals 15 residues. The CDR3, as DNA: TGTGCCAGCAGCCTAACTAGCGGGAGTGGGAAGACCCAGTACTTC. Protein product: CASSLTSGSGKTQYF. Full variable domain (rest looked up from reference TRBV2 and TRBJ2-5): EPEVTQTPSHQVTQMGQEVILRCVPISNHLYFYWYRQILGQKVEFLVSFYNNEISEKSEIFDDQFSVERPDGSNFTLKIRSTKLEDSAMYFCASSLTSGSGKTQYFGPGTRLLVL.

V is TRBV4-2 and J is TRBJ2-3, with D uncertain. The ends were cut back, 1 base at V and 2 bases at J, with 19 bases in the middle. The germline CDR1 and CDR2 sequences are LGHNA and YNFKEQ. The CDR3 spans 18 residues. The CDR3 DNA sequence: TGTGCCAGCAGCCAAGCAATCACTATAAGCTCCACCACAGATACGCAGTATTTT. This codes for CASSQAITISSTTDTQYF.

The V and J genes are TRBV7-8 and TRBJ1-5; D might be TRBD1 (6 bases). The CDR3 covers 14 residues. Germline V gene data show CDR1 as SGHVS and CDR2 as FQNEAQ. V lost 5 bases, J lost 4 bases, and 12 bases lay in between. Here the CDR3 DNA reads TGTGCCAGCAGCCGGACAGATCCGAATCAGCCCCAGCATTTT. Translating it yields CASSRTDPNQPQHF.

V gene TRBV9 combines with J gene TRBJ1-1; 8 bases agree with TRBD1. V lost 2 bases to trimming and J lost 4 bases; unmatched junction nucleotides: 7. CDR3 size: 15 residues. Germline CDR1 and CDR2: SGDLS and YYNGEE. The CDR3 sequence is CASSVQGAQSTEAFF. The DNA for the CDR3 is TGTGCCAGCAGCGTCCAGGGGGCGCAGAGCACTGAAGCTTTCTTT.

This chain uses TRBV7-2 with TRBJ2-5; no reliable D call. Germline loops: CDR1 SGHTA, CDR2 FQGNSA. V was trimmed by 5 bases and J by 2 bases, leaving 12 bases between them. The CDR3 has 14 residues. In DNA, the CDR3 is TGTGCCAGCAGCCCCATGACAATACAAGAGACCCAGTACTTC. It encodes CASSPMTIQETQYF. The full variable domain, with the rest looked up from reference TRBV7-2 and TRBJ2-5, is GAGVSQSPSNKVTEKGKDVELRCDPISGHTALYWYRQSLGQGLEFLIYFQGNSAPDKSGLPSDRFSAERTGGSVSTLTIQRTQQEDSAVYLCASSPMTIQETQYFGPGTRLLVL.

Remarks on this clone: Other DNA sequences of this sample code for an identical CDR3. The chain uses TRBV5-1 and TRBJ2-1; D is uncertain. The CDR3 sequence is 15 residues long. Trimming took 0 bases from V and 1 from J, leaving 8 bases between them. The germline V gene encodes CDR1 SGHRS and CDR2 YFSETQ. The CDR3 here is CASSLAASSYNEQFF. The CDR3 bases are TGCGCCAGCAGCTTGGCGGCCTCATCCTACAATGAGCAGTTCTTC.

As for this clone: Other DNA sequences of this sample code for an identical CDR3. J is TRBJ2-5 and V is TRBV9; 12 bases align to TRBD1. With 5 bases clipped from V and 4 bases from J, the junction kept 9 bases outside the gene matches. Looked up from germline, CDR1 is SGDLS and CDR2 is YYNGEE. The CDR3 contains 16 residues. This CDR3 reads CASSVGGQGARETQYF. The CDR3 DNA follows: TGTGCCAGCAGTGTGGGGGGACAGGGGGCTCGAGAGACCCAGTACTTC.

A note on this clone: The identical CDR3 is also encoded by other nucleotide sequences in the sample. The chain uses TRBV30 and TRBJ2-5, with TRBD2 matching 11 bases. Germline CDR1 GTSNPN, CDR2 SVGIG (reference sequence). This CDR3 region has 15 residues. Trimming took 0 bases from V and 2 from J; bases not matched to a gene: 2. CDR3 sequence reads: CAWSVGTSGQETQYF. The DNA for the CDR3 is TGTGCCTGGAGTGTGGGGACTAGCGGTCAAGAGACCCAGTACTTC.

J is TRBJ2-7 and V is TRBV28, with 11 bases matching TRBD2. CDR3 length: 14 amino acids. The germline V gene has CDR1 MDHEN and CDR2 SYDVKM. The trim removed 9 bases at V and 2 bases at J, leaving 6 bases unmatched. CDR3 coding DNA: TGTGCCAGTATGACTAGCGGGGATCCCTACGAGCAGTACTTC. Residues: CASMTSGDPYEQYF. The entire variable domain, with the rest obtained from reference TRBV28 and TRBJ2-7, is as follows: DVKVTQSSRYLVKRTGEKVFLECVQDMDHENMFWYRQDPGLGLRLIYFSYDVKMKEKGDIPEGYSVSREKKERFSLILESASTNQTSMYLCASMTSGDPYEQYFGPGTRLTVT.

CDR3 region: CASSTGHEQYF. For the CDR3, the DNA is TGTGCCAGTAGTACAGGGCACGAGCAGTACTTC. The chain combines TRBV19 with TRBJ2-7; TRBD1 might be the D (5 bases). V dropped 4 bases and J dropped 5 bases, with 6 bases sitting between them. The V gene's germline CDR1 is LNHDA and CDR2 SQIVND (reference sequence). The CDR3 has 11 residues.

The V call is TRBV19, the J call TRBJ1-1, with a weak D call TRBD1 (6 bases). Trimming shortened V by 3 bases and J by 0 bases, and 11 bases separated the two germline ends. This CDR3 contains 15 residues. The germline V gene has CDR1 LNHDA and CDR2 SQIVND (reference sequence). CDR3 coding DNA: TGTGCCAGTAGTATTACCACAGGGTTGAACACTGAAGCTTTCTTT. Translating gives CASSITTGLNTEAFF.

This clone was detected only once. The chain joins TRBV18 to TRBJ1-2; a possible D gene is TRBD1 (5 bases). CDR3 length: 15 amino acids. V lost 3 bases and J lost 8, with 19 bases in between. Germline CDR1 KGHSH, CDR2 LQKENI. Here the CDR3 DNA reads TGTGCCAGCTCACCTCGAAGGGGAGAGGGAGGAGGCTACACCTTC. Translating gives CASSPRRGEGGGYTF.

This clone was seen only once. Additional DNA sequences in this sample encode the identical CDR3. DNA of the CDR3: TGTGCCAGCAGTTCGGACAGGGGCTATGGCTACACCTTC. Protein: CASSSDRGYGYTF. The chain has TRBV28 and TRBJ1-2, with 9 nucleotides matching TRBD1. Germline V gene sequence: CDR1 MDHEN, CDR2 SYDVKM. The CDR3 is 13 residues long. The V gene end was trimmed by 4 bases and the J gene end by 4 bases; junction bases not matched to a gene: 1.

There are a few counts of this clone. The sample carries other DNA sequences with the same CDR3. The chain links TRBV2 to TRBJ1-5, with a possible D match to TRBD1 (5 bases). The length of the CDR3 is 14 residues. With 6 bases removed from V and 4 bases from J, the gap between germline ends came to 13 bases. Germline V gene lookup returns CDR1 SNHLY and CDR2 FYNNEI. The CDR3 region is CASRAGRGNQPQHF. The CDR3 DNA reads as TGTGCCAGCAGGGCGGGACGGGGAAATCAGCCCCAGCATTTT.

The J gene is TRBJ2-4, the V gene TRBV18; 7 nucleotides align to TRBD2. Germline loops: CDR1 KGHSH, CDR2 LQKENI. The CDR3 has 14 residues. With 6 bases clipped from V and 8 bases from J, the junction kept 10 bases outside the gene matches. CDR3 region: CASSLAGNGDIQYF. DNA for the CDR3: TGTGCCAGCTCTTTAGCGGGCAACGGGGACATTCAGTACTTC.

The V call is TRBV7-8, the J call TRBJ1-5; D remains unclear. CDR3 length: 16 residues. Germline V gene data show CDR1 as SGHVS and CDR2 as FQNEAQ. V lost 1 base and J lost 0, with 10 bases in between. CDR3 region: CASSLEAVVSNQPQHF. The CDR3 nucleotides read TGTGCCAGCAGCTTAGAGGCAGTAGTTAGCAATCAGCCCCAGCATTTT.

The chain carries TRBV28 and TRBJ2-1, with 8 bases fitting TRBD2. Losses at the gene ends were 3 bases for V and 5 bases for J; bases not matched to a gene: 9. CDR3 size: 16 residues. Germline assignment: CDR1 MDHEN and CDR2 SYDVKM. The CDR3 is CASSLRTSRGHNEQFF. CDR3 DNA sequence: TGTGCCAGCAGTTTGCGGACTAGCCGGGGACACAATGAGCAGTTCTTC. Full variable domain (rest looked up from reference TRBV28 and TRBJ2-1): DVKVTQSSRYLVKRTGEKVFLECVQDMDHENMFWYRQDPGLGLRLIYFSYDVKMKEKGDIPEGYSVSREKKERFSLILESASTNQTSMYLCASSLRTSRGHNEQFFGPGTRLTVL.

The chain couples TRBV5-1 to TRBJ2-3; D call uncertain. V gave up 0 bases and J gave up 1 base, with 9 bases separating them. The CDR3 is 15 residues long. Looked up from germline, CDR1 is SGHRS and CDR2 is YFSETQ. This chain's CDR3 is CASSLDDTRTDTQYF. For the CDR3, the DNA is TGCGCCAGCAGCTTGGACGACACCCGCACAGATACGCAGTATTTT.

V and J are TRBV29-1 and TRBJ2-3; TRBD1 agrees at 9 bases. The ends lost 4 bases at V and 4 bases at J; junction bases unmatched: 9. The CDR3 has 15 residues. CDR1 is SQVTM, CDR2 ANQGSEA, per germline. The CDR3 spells CSVVRPGQGADTQYF. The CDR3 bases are TGCAGCGTTGTCCGTCCGGGACAGGGCGCAGATACGCAGTATTTT.

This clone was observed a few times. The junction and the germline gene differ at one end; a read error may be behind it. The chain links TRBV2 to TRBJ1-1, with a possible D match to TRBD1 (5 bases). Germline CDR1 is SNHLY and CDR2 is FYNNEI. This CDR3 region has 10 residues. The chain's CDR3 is CASRVLGEFF. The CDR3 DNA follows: TGTGCCAGCAGGGTATTAGGGGAATTTTTT.